This T cell receptor beta chain appears in the sequencing data of a study of neurological immune-mediated disorders. Findings of the study overall: The most TCR clonal expansion was seen in HTLV-1-associated myelopathy, and the least was seen in multiple sclerosis, which fell below healthy controls. None of the CDR3 amino acid sequences of expanded clones were shared across subjects, and this suggested private repertoires in all groups.

TCRdb called the 5' RACE reads again in MiXCR, with one record for every CDR3 protein. There are approximately 44,000 distinct CDR3 sequences in the sample; roughly 15% occur only once, and less than 4.5% lies in the top ten. Ten or more counts support this clonotype. The antigen remains unidentified. V lost 6 bases and J lost 4; bases outside the gene matches: 15. CDR1 and CDR2 from the germline V gene are DFQATT and SNEGSKA (reference sequence). The CDR3 runs 16 residues. The cells used in sorted libraries, CD4+ or CD8+ T cells, numbered 900,000 to 1,000,000. The sequenced material came from CD4+ T cells from blood. The source of this sequence is a woman aged 60-75 years with HTLV-1-associated myelopathy (HAM/TSP). The rearrangement links TRBV20-1 to TRBJ2-3; 8 bases match TRBD2. The CDR3 protein is CSAPRSGGHGADTQYF. CDR3 coding DNA: TGCAGTGCCCCGAGGAGCGGGGGTCACGGGGCAGATACGCAGTATTTT.